A single T cell receptor (beta chain) is shown here with its context. The data belong to a study of blood T cell repertoires in COVID-19. Study background: The cDNA or gDNA used as material had been derived from T cells, B-cell-depleted T cells, or PBMCs.

V shed 4 bases, J shed 3 bases, and the junction held 4 bases outside the gene matches. This CDR3 spans 15 amino acids. CDR1 is GTSNPN, CDR2 SVGIG, per germline (reference sequence). The data were produced by immunoSEQ multiplex PCR, yet TCRdb's version contains in-frame clones alone and is incomplete. The sample yields 95,000 or so clones, about 89% seen once. The TCR originated in a human donor in a cohort sampled during active COVID-19. The sample taken for sequencing was peripheral blood. This sequence joins TRBV30 and TRBJ1-4, with 11 bases fitting TRBD1. The CDR3 DNA reads as TGTGCCTGGACCGGACAGGGGGCAGCTAATGAAAAACTGTTTTTT. The encoded protein is CAWTGQGAANEKLFF.